This T cell receptor beta chain was sequenced during a study of cytomegalovirus exposure and HLA in healthy donors. Primers for the PCR totalled 60 Vbeta and 13 Jbeta. Repertoires were generated with immunoSEQ multiplex PCR, while TCRdb's copy carries only in-frame clones and drops some. The sample holds roughly 150,000 clones, around 79% seen once. This CDR3 has 14 residues. The germline V gene has CDR1 SNHLY and CDR2 FYNNEI. J lost 7 bases, V lost 6 bases, and 7 bases had no gene match. The TCR originated in a female donor in good health and CMV-seronegative. The chain is built from TRBV2 and TRBJ1-5, with TRBD1 identical over 9 bases. The source material was PBMCs. This CDR3 reads CASREQGAGQPQHF. CDR3 bases: TGTGCCAGCAGGGAACAGGGGGCCGGGCAGCCCCAGCATTTT.